This is a list of T cell receptor beta chains from one sample in a study of shared clonotypes between healthy human individuals. The data were produced by immunoSEQ multiplex PCR, yet TCRdb's version contains in-frame clones alone and is incomplete. The sample shows more than 2,000,000 clones, just over 90% of them seen only once. The sequencing sample was made of naive CD4+ T cells from PBMCs. The source of these receptors is a man between 18 and 29 years old in good health. Some clones in this sample may be carry-over from other donors' samples. The conserved cysteine and the conserved F or W are not part of the CDR3 here. The order of the fields is CDR3 protein, D gene, clone size, J gene, V gene. A D gene is named only where the DNA matches it firmly. For some rows the clone size is stated as once, few or many, or as a class when expanded; others skip it.

ASSSPRDKKGYT	.	.	TRBJ1-2	TRBV28
ASSLADSSNEQY	.	.	TRBJ2-7	TRBV7-6
ASSSPGALNEKLF	.	.	TRBJ1-4	TRBV7-9
ASSQARGYT	.	.	TRBJ1-2	TRBV28
ASSPMTSGSADTQY	TRBD2	.	TRBJ2-3	TRBV18
ASSLLAAYEQY	TRBD2	.	TRBJ2-7	TRBV2
ASSPQLAVQETQY	TRBD2	few	TRBJ2-5	TRBV7-9
ASSPRRGGQPQH	.	.	TRBJ1-5	TRBV19
ASSLRYGGKAYYEQY	.	.	TRBJ2-7	TRBV7-2
ASSLVAGGFYEQY	TRBD1	.	TRBJ2-7	TRBV5-5
ASSEVGGDTQY	.	.	TRBJ2-3	TRBV6-1
ASSPGLAGGRAGELF	TRBD2	.	TRBJ2-2	TRBV4-2
ASSYPDGDGSPLH	.	.	TRBJ1-6	TRBV6-6
ASSLGQARATEAF	TRBD1	once	TRBJ1-1	TRBV7-8
ASSLRWGETQY	.	.	TRBJ2-5	TRBV11-3
ASSLPQGAAGELF	TRBD1	.	TRBJ2-2	TRBV7-6
ASSQDPGTRNYEQY	TRBD2	.	TRBJ2-7	TRBV4-1
ASSLSLGTGELF	.	.	TRBJ2-2	TRBV7-3
ASSADNYNEQF	.	.	TRBJ2-1	TRBV7-3
ASWRQGLDYEQY	.	.	TRBJ2-7	TRBV6-5
ASSLIGGRRTETQY	.	.	TRBJ2-5	TRBV7-3
ASSPRAGNTGELF	TRBD2	.	TRBJ2-2	TRBV7-9
ASSVAGAKNIQY	TRBD2	.	TRBJ2-4	TRBV28
ASRRDRGLYGYT	TRBD1	once	TRBJ1-2	TRBV28
ASKSAAGRFWDTQY	.	.	TRBJ2-3	TRBV28
ASSGGLAGWNEQF	TRBD2	.	TRBJ2-1	TRBV7-3
ASSSSSGSSQNIQY	TRBD2	.	TRBJ2-4	TRBV28
ASSQDTDEQF	.	once	TRBJ2-1	TRBV4-2
ASSWRQSTDTQY	.	.	TRBJ2-3	TRBV5-1
ASSLTGDQPQH	TRBD1	few	TRBJ1-5	TRBV2
ASGGRWETQY	TRBD2	once	TRBJ2-5	TRBV6-5
ASSLGAGGYEQF	TRBD2	once	TRBJ2-1	TRBV11-3
ASSVAGTGSGNTIY	.	.	TRBJ1-3	TRBV9
ATDRAESSYEQY	.	.	TRBJ2-7	TRBV28
ASSEGRGLRFRANVLT	.	once	TRBJ2-6	TRBV27
ASRGVMNTGELF	.	.	TRBJ2-2	TRBV2
ASSNRDTSYEQY	.	.	TRBJ2-7	TRBV9